The T cell receptor (beta chain) under discussion was sequenced for a study of T-cell memory formation after mild COVID-19. About the research overall: Clusters were largely donor specific.

This clonotype was counted between two and nine times. The antigen remains unidentified. General study findings and limits: Among clones contracting day 15 to 85, CD4/CD8 was balanced, whereas later expanders leaned CD4+.

cDNA libraries for TCR alpha and TCR beta, carrying sample barcodes and UMIs, came from 5'RACE with constant-segment primers. MiXCR, applied by TCRdb to the 5' RACE reads, yields one record per CDR3 protein. Of some 260,000 distinct CDR3 sequences listed, 15% to 20% are singletons. The V end was cut by 3 bases, the J end by 3 bases, with 17 bases between. Looked up from germline, CDR1 is SGHVS and CDR2 is FNYEAQ. The CDR3 has 16 residues. Sequenced: PBMCs or a T cell subset sorted from them (not recorded which). This chain connects TRBV7-6 to TRBJ2-5, with D perhaps matching TRBD2 (6 bases). This receptor was taken from a young man who had mild COVID-19 (a few samples of this study predate the infection). Cell type and time point are not known. The CDR3 loop reads CASSLGVAATKETQYF. The DNA for the CDR3 is TGTGCCAGCAGCTTGGGAGTAGCGGCCACCAAAGAGACCCAGTACTTC.